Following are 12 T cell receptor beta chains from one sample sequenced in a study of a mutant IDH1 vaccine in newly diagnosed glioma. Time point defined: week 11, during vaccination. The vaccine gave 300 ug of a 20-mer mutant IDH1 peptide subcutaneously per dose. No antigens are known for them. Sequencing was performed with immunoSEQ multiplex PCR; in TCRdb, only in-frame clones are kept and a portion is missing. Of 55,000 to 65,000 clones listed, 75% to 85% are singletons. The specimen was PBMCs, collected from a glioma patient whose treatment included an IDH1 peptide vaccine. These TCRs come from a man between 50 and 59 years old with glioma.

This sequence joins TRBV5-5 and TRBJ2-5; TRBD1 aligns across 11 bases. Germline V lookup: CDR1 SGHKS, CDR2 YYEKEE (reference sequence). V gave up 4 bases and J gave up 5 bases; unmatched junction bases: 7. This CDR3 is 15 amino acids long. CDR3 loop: CASSTRTGGWETQYF. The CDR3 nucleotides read TGTGCCAGCAGCACTCGGACAGGGGGCTGGGAGACCCAGTACTTC.

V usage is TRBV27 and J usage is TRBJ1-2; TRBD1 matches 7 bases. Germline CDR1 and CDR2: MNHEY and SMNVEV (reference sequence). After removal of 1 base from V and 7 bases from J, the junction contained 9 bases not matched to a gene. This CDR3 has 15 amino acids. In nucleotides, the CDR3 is TGTGCCAGCAGTTTATTGGGACAGACGTGGAGTGGCTACACCTTC. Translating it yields CASSLLGQTWSGYTF.

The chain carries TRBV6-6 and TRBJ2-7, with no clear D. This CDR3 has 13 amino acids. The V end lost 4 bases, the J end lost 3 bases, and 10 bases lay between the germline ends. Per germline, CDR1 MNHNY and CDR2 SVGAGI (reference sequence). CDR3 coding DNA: TGTGCCAGCAGTTTGGTTTCTGGCTACGAGCAGTACTTC. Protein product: CASSLVSGYEQYF.

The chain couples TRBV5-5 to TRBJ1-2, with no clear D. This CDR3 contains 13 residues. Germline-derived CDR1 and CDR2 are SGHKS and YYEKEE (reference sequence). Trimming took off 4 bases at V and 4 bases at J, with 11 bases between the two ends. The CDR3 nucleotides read TGTGCCAGCAGCCGCGCCGGGAGCTATGGCTACACCTTC. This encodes CASSRAGSYGYTF.

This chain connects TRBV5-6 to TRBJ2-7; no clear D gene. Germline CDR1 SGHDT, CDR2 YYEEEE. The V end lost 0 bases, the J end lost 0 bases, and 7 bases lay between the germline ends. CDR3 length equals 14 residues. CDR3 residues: CASSLAGTSYEQYF. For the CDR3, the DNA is TGTGCCAGCAGCTTGGCAGGCACCTCCTACGAGCAGTACTTC.

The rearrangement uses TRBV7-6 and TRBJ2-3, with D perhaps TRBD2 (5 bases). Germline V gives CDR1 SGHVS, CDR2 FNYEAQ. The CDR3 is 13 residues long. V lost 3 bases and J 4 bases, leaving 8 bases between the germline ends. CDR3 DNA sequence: TGTGCCAGCAGCTTCCCGGGGTCAGATACGCAGTATTTT. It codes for CASSFPGSDTQYF. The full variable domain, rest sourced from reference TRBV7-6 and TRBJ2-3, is GAGVSQSPRYKVTKRGQDVALRCDPISGHVSLYWYRQALGQGPEFLTYFNYEAQQDKSGLPNDRFSAERPEGSISTLTIQRTEQRDSAMYRCASSFPGSDTQYFGPGTRLTVL.

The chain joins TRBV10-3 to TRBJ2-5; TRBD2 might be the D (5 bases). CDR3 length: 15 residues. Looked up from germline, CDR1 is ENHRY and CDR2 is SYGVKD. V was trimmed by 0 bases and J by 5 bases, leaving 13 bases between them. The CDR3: CAISESRGSGETQYF. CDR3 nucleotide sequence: TGTGCCATCAGTGAGTCGCGCGGCAGCGGTGAGACCCAGTACTTC.

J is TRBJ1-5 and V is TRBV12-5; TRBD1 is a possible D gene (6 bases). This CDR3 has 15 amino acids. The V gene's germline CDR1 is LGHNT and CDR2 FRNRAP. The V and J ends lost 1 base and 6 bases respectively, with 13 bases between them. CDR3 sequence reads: CASGLGTGYAQPQHF. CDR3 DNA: TGTGCTAGTGGTTTGGGAACAGGGTACGCTCAGCCCCAGCATTTT.

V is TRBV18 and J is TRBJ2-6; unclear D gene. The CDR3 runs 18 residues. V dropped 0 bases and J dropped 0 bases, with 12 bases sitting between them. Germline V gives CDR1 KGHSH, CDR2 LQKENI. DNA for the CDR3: TGTGCCAGCTCACCACCGGTTGGAAGTTCCTCTGGGGCCAACGTCCTGACTTTC. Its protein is CASSPPVGSSSGANVLTF.

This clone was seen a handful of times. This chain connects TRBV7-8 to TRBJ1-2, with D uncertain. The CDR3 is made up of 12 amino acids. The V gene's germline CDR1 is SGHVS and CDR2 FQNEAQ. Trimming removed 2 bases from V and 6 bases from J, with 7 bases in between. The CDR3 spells CASSLLRDGYTF. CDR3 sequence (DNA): TGTGCCAGCAGCTTATTACGAGATGGCTACACCTTC.

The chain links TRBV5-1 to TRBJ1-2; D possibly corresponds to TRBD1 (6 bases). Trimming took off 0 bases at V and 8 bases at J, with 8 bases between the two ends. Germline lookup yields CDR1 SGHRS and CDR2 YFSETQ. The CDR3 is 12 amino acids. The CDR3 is CASSLGGAGYTF. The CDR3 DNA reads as TGCGCCAGCAGCTTGGGGGGGGCCGGCTACACCTTC.

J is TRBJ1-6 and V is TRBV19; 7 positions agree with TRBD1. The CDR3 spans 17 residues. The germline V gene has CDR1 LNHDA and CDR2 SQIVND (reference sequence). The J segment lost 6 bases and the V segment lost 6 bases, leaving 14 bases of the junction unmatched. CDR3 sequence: CASSPLLQTGSNSPLHF. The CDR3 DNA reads TGTGCCAGTAGCCCCCTGCTTCAGACAGGGAGTAATTCACCCCTCCACTTT.